Below are 30 T cell receptor beta chains sequenced from a single sample in a study of blood T cells in healthy people across ages (dated by TCRdb to between 2014 and 2016). The method was 5' RACE. Instrument used: Illumina HiSeq 2500. A second PCR of roughly 7 to 11 cycles was performed with a sample-barcoded 5' primer and a J-beta primer mix. TCRdb itself trimmed the public reads at Q25 with fastp, ran MiXCR and retained productive beta chains. When rows share a CDR3 protein, they turn into one entry using the most common DNA and genes. The sample table lists 1.5 million to 1.9 million distinct CDR3 sequences, 42% of them with a count of one. Of the sample, more than 4% falls within the top ten clones. Input material: blood. All receptors come from a young woman in good health.

A few counts support this clonotype. The rearrangement joins TRBV4-1 to TRBJ2-4, with 11 nucleotides matching TRBD1. J gave up 9 bases and V 3 bases, and 4 bases lay outside the gene matches. The CDR3 consists of 14 residues. The V gene's germline CDR1 is MGHRA and CDR2 YSYEKL. The CDR3, as DNA: TGCGCCAGCAGCCAGGGGACAGGGGGGGGCATTCAGTACTTC. This codes for CASSQGTGGGIQYF.

This rearrangement joins TRBV7-2 to TRBJ2-5; the match to TRBD1 covers 10 bases. There are 16 residues in the CDR3. Trimming cost V 0 bases and J 5 bases; bases outside gene matches: 6. Germline loops: CDR1 SGHTA, CDR2 FQGNSA. In nucleotides, the CDR3 is TGTGCCAGCAGCTTAGCTGGACAGGGGGTAACGGAGACCCAGTACTTC. Translated: CASSLAGQGVTETQYF. Full variable domain (missing parts from reference TRBV7-2 and TRBJ2-5): GAGVSQSPSNKVTEKGKDVELRCDPISGHTALYWYRQSLGQGLEFLIYFQGNSAPDKSGLPSDRFSAERTGGSVSTLTIQRTQQEDSAVYLCASSLAGQGVTETQYFGPGTRLLVL.

This sequence joins TRBV10-3 and TRBJ1-2; possibly TRBD1 for D (6 bases). CDR1 and CDR2 from the germline V gene are ENHRY and SYGVKD. The V gene lost 6 bases and the J gene lost 6 bases, with 14 bases spanning the gap. The CDR3 is 13 amino acids. The CDR3 loop reads CAIRAGELDGYTF. Here the CDR3 DNA reads TGTGCCATCAGAGCAGGGGAGTTAGATGGCTACACCTTC.

This clonotype was seen only a few times. This sequence joins TRBV5-1 and TRBJ2-1, with 12 bases lining up with TRBD1. Germline CDR1 is SGHRS and CDR2 is YFSETQ. CDR3 length: 17 residues. With V trimmed by 2 bases and J by 13 bases, 16 bases remained unmatched. The CDR3 region has the DNA TGCGCCAGCAGCTTCTCTAAGGGACAGGGGGCAAAAGAGACCCAGTTCTTC. It encodes CASSFSKGQGAKETQFF.

V gene TRBV4-3 combines with J gene TRBJ2-1; D perhaps matches TRBD1 (7 bases). Trimming cost V 0 bases and J 3 bases, with 12 bases left between them. CDR1 and CDR2 (germline): LGHNA, YSLEER. The CDR3 has 16 residues. The CDR3 nucleotides are TGCGCCAGCAGCCAAGATTCCCAGGGGGGCTACAATGAGCAGTTCTTC. Amino acid sequence: CASSQDSQGGYNEQFF.

This chain uses TRBV27 with TRBJ2-5; either TRBD1 or TRBD2 may supply D (6 bases each). This CDR3 region has 15 residues. Germline CDR1 is MNHEY and CDR2 is SMNVEV (reference sequence). V shed 2 bases and J shed 4 bases, with 14 bases lying between them. This CDR3 is CASSLVTGRGETQYF. CDR3 bases: TGTGCCAGCAGTTTAGTCACAGGGCGGGGAGAGACCCAGTACTTC.

This clonotype was observed a handful of times. The genes are TRBV7-9 and TRBJ2-1, with 15 bases lining up with TRBD2. Germline assignment: CDR1 SEHNR and CDR2 FQNEAQ (reference sequence). The CDR3 covers 17 residues. V shed 4 bases and J 8 bases; nucleotides not matched to a gene: 9. CDR3 sequence reads: CASSYGLAGGVRDEQFF. The DNA for the CDR3 is TGTGCCAGCAGCTATGGACTAGCGGGGGGGGTCCGCGATGAGCAGTTCTTC.

About this clonotype itself: A read error may be the cause here, since a much bigger clone is one base away. This sequence joins TRBV29-1 and TRBJ2-4; D is perhaps TRBD2 (6 bases). This CDR3 comprises 12 residues. Trimming removed 3 bases at V and 15 bases at J, with 18 bases between. Germline V CDR1 and CDR2: SQVTM, ANQGSEA. The chain's CDR3 is CSVERGRYERYF. CDR3 bases: TGCAGCGTTGAGCGGGGAAGGTACGAGCGGTACTTC. The full variable domain, rest sourced from reference TRBV29-1 and TRBJ2-4, is SAVISQKPSRDICQRGTSLTIQCQVDSQVTMMFWYRQQPGQSLTLIATANQGSEATYESGFVIDKFPISRPNLTFSTLTVSNMSPEDSSIYLCSVERGRYERYFGAGTRLSVL.

This clonotype appeared a few times. The chain combines TRBV27 with TRBJ2-3; TRBD1 agrees at 10 bases. V lost 7 bases and J lost 7; bases outside the gene matches: 14. In germline, CDR1 is MNHEY, CDR2 SMNVEV (reference sequence). CDR3 length: 16 amino acids. Here the CDR3 reads CASNGAGTGVWNTQYF. The CDR3 nucleotides are TGTGCCAGCAATGGAGCCGGGACAGGGGTTTGGAATACGCAGTATTTT.

The V call is TRBV6-5, the J call TRBJ2-1, with D maybe TRBD2 (6 bases). V lost 0 bases and J lost 5, with 20 bases in between. Per the germline V gene, CDR1 is MNHEY and CDR2 is SVGAGI. This CDR3 comprises 18 residues. As DNA, the CDR3 is TGTGCCAGCAGTTACTCGATAGAGGAGGGTGGGGCAAACAATGAGCAGTTCTTC. This encodes CASSYSIEEGGANNEQFF.

The chain carries TRBV20-1 and TRBJ2-1; 15 positions agree with TRBD2. Matching the DNA end better, TRBJ2-7 makes the J call doubtful. The CDR3 has 17 residues. Germline-derived CDR1 and CDR2 are DFQATT and SNEGSKA (reference sequence). CDR3 loop: CSARGTSGGASYNEQYF. The CDR3 bases are TGCAGTGCTAGAGGGACTAGCGGGGGGGCCTCCTACAATGAGCAGTACTTC.

This chain links TRBV6-2 or TRBV6-3 with TRBJ1-5; D gene unclear. This CDR3 is built from 15 residues. Trimming shortened V by 4 bases and J by 9 bases, and 19 bases separated the two germline ends. Germline-derived CDR1 and CDR2 are MNHEY and SVGEGT. CDR3 region: CASSSRVGFTWPQHF. CDR3 in DNA: TGTGCCAGCAGTTCCCGAGTAGGATTCACCTGGCCCCAGCATTTT.

This clonotype came up a few times. The chain recombines TRBV4-3 with TRBJ2-1; TRBD1 matches at 8 bases. Germline V gives CDR1 LGHNA, CDR2 YSLEER. The CDR3 contains 16 residues. V shed 4 bases, J shed 4 bases, and the junction held 9 bases outside the gene matches. The CDR3 protein is CASSLQTGGWYNEQFF. In DNA, the CDR3 is TGCGCCAGCAGCCTTCAAACAGGGGGTTGGTACAATGAGCAGTTCTTC.

The chain joins TRBV12-3 or TRBV12-4 to TRBJ2-2; TRBD1 matches 10 bases. The V segment lost 6 bases and the J segment 5 bases; nucleotides outside the gene matches: 9. CDR3 length: 16 amino acids. The CDR3 nucleotides are TGTGCCAGCAGAAGACAGGGGGCGGTGGGTACCGGGGAGCTGTTTTTT. Protein: CASRRQGAVGTGELFF.

V and J are TRBV28 and TRBJ2-3; D is possibly TRBD1 or TRBD2 (6 bases each). There are 15 residues in the CDR3. V lost 3 bases, J lost 1 base, and 11 bases lay in between. Germline V gene sequence: CDR1 MDHEN, CDR2 SYDVKM. This CDR3 reads CASSLAGQRTDTQYF. In nucleotides, the CDR3 is TGTGCCAGCAGTTTGGCGGGACAACGCACAGATACGCAGTATTTT.

The chain employs TRBV25-1 and TRBJ2-3; 7 nucleotides align to TRBD2. Germline assignment: CDR1 MGHDK and CDR2 SYGVNS. This CDR3 is 13 amino acids long. The V segment lost 7 bases and the J segment 4 bases; nucleotides outside the gene matches: 5. The CDR3 spells CASKAGAPDTQYF. The DNA for the CDR3 is TGTGCCAGCAAGGCGGGAGCTCCAGATACGCAGTATTTT.

The chain is built from TRBV5-5 and TRBJ2-7, with no clear D. The germline V gene has CDR1 SGHKS and CDR2 YYEKEE (reference sequence). V gave up 4 bases and J gave up 3 bases, with 11 bases separating them. This CDR3 region has 13 residues. In DNA form, the CDR3 reads TGTGCCAGCAGCGGACCCTCTTTCTACGAGCAGTACTTC. Translating gives CASSGPSFYEQYF.

The table lists this clonotype with a few counts. V is TRBV24-1 and J is TRBJ2-5; D is possibly TRBD2 (6 bases). Germline V gives CDR1 KGHDR, CDR2 SFDVKD. This CDR3 contains 15 residues. Trimming stripped 4 bases from V and 5 bases from J, with 16 bases between. The CDR3 region has the DNA TGTGCCACCAGTGACCCTCGAACTAGCATGGAGACCCAGTACTTC. Translated: CATSDPRTSMETQYF.

This clonotype was seen more than once but under ten times. The CDR3 sequence is CATSRDQTCEQYF. The CDR3 nucleotides read TGTGCCACCAGCAGAGATCAGACCTGCGAGCAGTACTTC. J is TRBJ2-5 and V is TRBV15; the D is unclear. The tail of the sequence fits TRBJ2-7 better, so the J call may be wrong. From germline, CDR1 is LNHNV and CDR2 YYDKDF (reference sequence). This CDR3 has 13 residues.

J is TRBJ1-3 and V is TRBV5-1; D call uncertain. The germline gives CDR1 SGHRS, CDR2 YFSETQ. Between the trimmed V and J ends, which lost 3 bases and 2 bases, there was a span of 12 bases. The CDR3 spans 15 residues. The chain's CDR3 is CASSSTSTAGNTIYF. In DNA form, the CDR3 reads TGCGCCAGCAGCTCCACCAGTACCGCTGGAAACACCATATATTTT. Drawing the rest from reference TRBV5-1 and TRBJ1-3, the complete variable domain is KAGVTQTPRYLIKTRGQQVTLSCSPISGHRSVSWYQQTPGQGLQFLFEYFSETQRNKGNFPGRFSGRQFSNSRSEMNVSTLELGDSALYLCASSSTSTAGNTIYFGEGSWLTVV.

The chain carries TRBV20-1 and TRBJ2-3; D is unclear. Trimming took 1 base from V and 5 from J, leaving 7 bases between them. The CDR3 contains 12 residues. CDR1 and CDR2 (germline): DFQATT, SNEGSKA (reference sequence). CDR3 in amino acids: CSARVFLDTQYF. CDR3 DNA sequence: TGCAGTGCTAGAGTTTTCTTAGATACGCAGTATTTT.

This clonotype occurred a few times. The chain couples TRBV7-9 to TRBJ2-5; 9 bases map to TRBD1. The J call may be incorrect, as the DNA end agrees better with TRBJ2-7. From germline, CDR1 is SEHNR and CDR2 FQNEAQ (reference sequence). The CDR3 consists of 14 residues. CDR3 DNA sequence: TGTGCCAGCAGCTTCCGGGACAGGGCCTCCGAGCAGTACTTC. Protein product: CASSFRDRASEQYF.

Remarks on this clonotype: At one of its ends the junction is not consistent with the germline gene, which may arise from a read error. The genes are TRBV7-2 and TRBJ1-1, with D possibly TRBD1 on 6 matching bases. The CDR3 has 14 amino acids. Germline lookup yields CDR1 SGHTA and CDR2 FQGNSA. The CDR3 sequence: CAGSSTGWGSEAFF. The CDR3 DNA reads TGTGCCGGCAGCTCTACAGGGTGGGGGTCTGAAGCTTTCTTT.

The chain uses TRBV29-1 and TRBJ1-2, with D unresolved. The ends were cut back, 2 bases at V and 2 bases at J, with 12 bases in the middle. The CDR3 covers 14 residues. From germline, CDR1 is SQVTM and CDR2 ANQGSEA. DNA of the CDR3: TGCAGCGTTGAATACACAGCTCCCAACTATGGCTACACCTTC. Protein sequence: CSVEYTAPNYGYTF. Combining the CDR3 with reference TRBV29-1 and TRBJ1-2 gives the whole variable domain SAVISQKPSRDICQRGTSLTIQCQVDSQVTMMFWYRQQPGQSLTLIATANQGSEATYESGFVIDKFPISRPNLTFSTLTVSNMSPEDSSIYLCSVEYTAPNYGYTFGSGTRLTVV.

Turning to this clonotype: Given a much more abundant clone one base away, this may be a read error. The V call is TRBV7-9, the J call TRBJ1-4, with D tentatively TRBD1 (6 bases). V gave up 5 bases and J gave up 7 bases, with 20 bases separating them. Germline V gene data show CDR1 as SEHNR and CDR2 as FQNEAQ (reference sequence). The CDR3 extends over 16 amino acids. The CDR3 is CASSPGRTASREKLFF. Written as DNA, the CDR3 is TGTGCCAGCAGCCCCGGTCGGACAGCAAGCCGTGAAAAACTGTTTTTT.

This chain joins TRBV27 and TRBJ2-3, with D possibly called TRBD1 or TRBD2 (5 bases each). Germline values: CDR1 MNHEY, CDR2 SMNVEV (reference sequence). The CDR3 spans 16 residues. V lost 2 bases, J lost 6 bases, and 18 bases lay in between. CDR3 bases: TGTGCCAGCAGTTTAAGTTTGGGGGAGTGGATGGATACGCAGTATTTT. Protein sequence: CASSLSLGEWMDTQYF.

The chain has TRBV18 and TRBJ2-2, with D tentatively TRBD1 (5 bases). V lost 8 bases, J lost 1 base, and 14 bases lay in between. The CDR3 runs 15 residues. Germline CDR1 reads KGHSH; CDR2 reads LQKENI. CDR3 bases: TGTGCCAGCCACCGGAGAACAGGGAACACCGGGGAGCTGTTTTTT. Encoded protein: CASHRRTGNTGELFF.

The chain couples TRBV11-2 to TRBJ2-7; D perhaps matches TRBD1 (5 bases). V dropped 2 bases and J dropped 5 bases, with 13 bases sitting between them. The germline gives CDR1 SGHAT, CDR2 FQNNGV. CDR3 length equals 14 residues. The CDR3 is CASSLMEGVDEQYF. The DNA of the CDR3 is TGTGCCAGCAGCTTAATGGAAGGGGTCGACGAGCAGTACTTC.

This clonotype has more than one count but fewer than ten. The V call is TRBV27, the J call TRBJ1-2, with D tentatively TRBD1 (5 bases). The germline V and J ends were trimmed by 2 bases and 4 bases, with 11 bases remaining between them. CDR3 length equals 14 residues. CDR1 and CDR2 from the germline V gene are MNHEY and SMNVEV (reference sequence). The CDR3 here is CASSLGARGYGYTF. The CDR3 DNA sequence: TGTGCCAGCAGTTTAGGGGCGCGGGGCTATGGCTACACCTTC.

This clonotype was seen only a few times. V and J are TRBV6-2 or TRBV6-3 and TRBJ2-1, with 7 bases aligning to TRBD1. V dropped 6 bases and J dropped 5; count of bases not matched to a gene: 13. CDR3 length: 16 residues. Germline loops: CDR1 MNHEY, CDR2 SVGEGT. As DNA, the CDR3 is TGTGCCAGCAGCCACCGAGGGGGCAGACGTAACAATGAGCAGTTCTTC. Residues: CASSHRGGRRNNEQFF.